A single TCR beta chain is shown here with its context. TCRdb re-called the RT-PCR reads with MiXCR, one entry per CDR3 protein. This table holds 550,000 to 750,000 distinct CDR3 sequences, 13% to 15% found once. J lost 2 bases, V lost 0 bases, and 6 bases had no gene match. Germline V CDR1 and CDR2: SGDLS, YYNGEE. The CDR3 contains 16 residues. The clonotype comes from a female donor in good health, serving as a healthy control. The rearrangement uses TRBV9 and TRBJ2-3; 7 bases align to TRBD1. Material: memory CD4+ T cells from blood. Written as DNA, the CDR3 is TGTGCCAGCAGCGTAGCCGGGACAGCTAACACAGATACGCAGTATTTT. It is translated as CASSVAGTANTDTQYF.